This T cell receptor (beta chain) came from a study of blood T cells in healthy people across ages. Study-level findings and limits: Samples with more naive T cells showed higher observed beta diversity.

Of note for this clonotype: Its specificity is not known.

The CDR3 has 15 residues. Unmatched junction bases numbered 5, after V lost 0 bases and J lost 5 bases. Per germline, CDR1 MNHEY and CDR2 SVGEGT. A second about 7 to 12 cycle PCR used barcoded and J-beta primers. TCRdb itself ran the 5' RACE reads through MiXCR, one entry per CDR3 protein. The table has roughly 1.5 million distinct CDR3 sequences, under 55% seen once. Caucasian individuals from Russia who were healthy and aged roughly 6 to 95 acted as donors. Total RNA was extracted at no less than 6 micrograms per sample. This rearrangement joins TRBV6-2 or TRBV6-3 to TRBJ1-1, with 8 bases matching TRBD1. This receptor was taken from a woman aged 18-29 years in good health. Input material: blood. CDR3 DNA sequence: TGTGCCAGCAGTTACTCGAAGGACAGGGAGACTGAAGCTTTCTTT. Its protein product is CASSYSKDRETEAFF.